This entry lists 20 T cell receptor beta chains sequenced from one sample in a study of shared clonotypes between healthy human individuals. This table comes from immunoSEQ multiplex PCR, and its TCRdb copy is limited to in-frame clones, with some not included. The table shows about 640,000 clones, with about two thirds occurring only once. The sequenced sample was memory CD4+ T cells sorted from blood. Sample subset: CD45RA-negative fraction. The origin of the receptors is a woman aged 30 to 39 in good health.

This chain links TRBV6-4 with TRBJ2-1, with a tentative D call TRBD2 (6 bases). This CDR3 contains 15 residues. V lost 5 bases to trimming and J lost 2 bases, with 13 bases between them. Germline V gene sequence: CDR1 MRHNA, CDR2 SNTAGT. This CDR3 is CASSPRRDAYNEQFF. The DNA of the CDR3 is TGTGCCAGCAGTCCCAGGCGGGATGCCTACAATGAGCAGTTCTTC.

V gene TRBV18 combines with J gene TRBJ2-3; D is undetermined. V was clipped by 6 bases and J by 2 bases, with 15 bases between them. The germline CDR1 and CDR2 sequences are KGHSH and LQKENI. This CDR3 has 15 residues. The CDR3 spells CASSPTTGLTDTQYF. The DNA for the CDR3 is TGTGCCAGCTCTCCGACGACTGGCCTCACAGATACGCAGTATTTT.

This chain uses TRBV25-1 with TRBJ2-2; no definite D call. Germline values: CDR1 MGHDK, CDR2 SYGVNS. V lost 6 bases and J lost 6, with 8 bases in between. CDR3 size: 12 residues. CDR3 DNA: TGTGCCAGCAGCTCCCCATCCGGGGAGCTGTTTTTT. It translates to CASSSPSGELFF.

J is TRBJ1-4 and V is TRBV15, with D unresolved. The CDR3 covers 15 residues. Germline assignment: CDR1 LNHNV and CDR2 YYDKDF (reference sequence). V was clipped by 0 bases and J by 7 bases, with 12 bases between them. As DNA, the CDR3 is TGTGCCACCAGCAGAGAGGGGTATCTGGTTGAAAAACTGTTTTTT. Translating it yields CATSREGYLVEKLFF.

The rearrangement uses TRBV29-1 and TRBJ2-7; D might be TRBD2 (5 bases). Germline-derived CDR1 and CDR2 are SQVTM and ANQGSEA. The CDR3 is 14 residues long. V lost 4 bases and J 0 bases, leaving 13 bases between the germline ends. The CDR3 DNA is TGCAGCGTTGCCGGGAAGTCGAGCTCCTACGAGCAGTACTTC. It translates to CSVAGKSSSYEQYF.

This rearrangement joins TRBV19 to TRBJ1-1; TRBD1 matches 11 bases. J gave up 1 base and V 7 bases, and 5 bases lay outside the gene matches. The CDR3 is 15 amino acids. Germline V gene sequence: CDR1 LNHDA, CDR2 SQIVND (reference sequence). The CDR3 reads CASTPGQGANTEAFF. CDR3 nucleotide sequence: TGTGCCAGTACCCCCGGACAGGGGGCGAACACTGAAGCTTTCTTT.

This rearrangement joins TRBV6-6 to TRBJ2-1; unclear D gene. Germline CDR1 is MNHNY and CDR2 is SVGAGI (reference sequence). Trimming removed 2 bases from V and 3 bases from J, with 8 bases in between. The CDR3 is made up of 14 amino acids. The CDR3: CASSYETFYNEQFF. DNA of the CDR3: TGTGCCAGCAGTTACGAGACTTTCTACAATGAGCAGTTCTTC.

This chain uses TRBV19 with TRBJ1-4, with 8 bases identical to TRBD1. Losses at the gene ends were 5 bases for V and 2 bases for J; bases not matched to a gene: 7. The length of the CDR3 is 16 residues. The germline gives CDR1 LNHDA, CDR2 SQIVND (reference sequence). CDR3 in amino acids: CASSFSRQGTNEKLFF. For the CDR3, the DNA is TGTGCCAGTAGTTTCTCGAGACAGGGGACTAATGAAAAACTGTTTTTT.

The J gene is TRBJ1-2, the V gene TRBV27; TRBD1 might be the D (5 bases). CDR3 length: 15 amino acids. The V gene lost 4 bases and the J gene lost 5 bases, with 17 bases spanning the gap. Germline CDR1 and CDR2: MNHEY and SMNVEV (reference sequence). The CDR3 DNA is TGTGCCAGCAGTTCCCTCGCCGGGGGACTGTATGGCTACACCTTC. Residues: CASSSLAGGLYGYTF.

The chain uses TRBV5-4 and TRBJ1-1; 7 bases are shared with TRBD1. V lost 4 bases, J lost 2 bases, and 8 bases stayed unmatched. The CDR3 covers 15 residues. Per germline, CDR1 SGHNT and CDR2 YYREEE (reference sequence). The CDR3 bases are TGTGCCAGCAGCCGTGGGACAGCAAAAAACACTGAAGCTTTCTTT. Protein product: CASSRGTAKNTEAFF.

The rearrangement joins TRBV28 to TRBJ2-2; D uncertain. The length of the CDR3 is 18 residues. Between the trimmed V and J ends, which lost 5 bases and 4 bases, there was a span of 23 bases. Germline CDR1 reads MDHEN; CDR2 reads SYDVKM. CDR3 nucleotide sequence: TGTGCCAGCAGTGACCTGGTCATGTTAAGCCGCGTCACCGGGGAGCTGTTTTTT. Residues: CASSDLVMLSRVTGELFF.

J is TRBJ2-3 and V is TRBV27; 7 positions match TRBD2. V was clipped by 1 base and J by 4 bases; unmatched bases: 11. The CDR3 extends over 17 amino acids. Per germline, CDR1 MNHEY and CDR2 SMNVEV (reference sequence). CDR3 sequence: CASSLLGGRARADTQYF. CDR3 DNA: TGTGCCAGCAGTTTATTAGGTGGGAGGGCCAGGGCAGATACGCAGTATTTT.

This clone has a handful of counts. The sample carries other DNA sequences with the same CDR3. The chain is built from TRBV5-1 and TRBJ2-1; TRBD2 aligns across 9 bases. Germline trimming cut 3 bases from V and 4 bases from J; bases unmatched to any gene: 5. The length of the CDR3 is 15 residues. Germline values: CDR1 SGHRS, CDR2 YFSETQ. CDR3 coding DNA: TGCGCCAGCAGCTCCTCTAGCGGGGCATACAATGAGCAGTTCTTC. Amino acids: CASSSSSGAYNEQFF. Based on the CDR3 plus reference TRBV5-1 and TRBJ2-1, the full variable domain is KAGVTQTPRYLIKTRGQQVTLSCSPISGHRSVSWYQQTPGQGLQFLFEYFSETQRNKGNFPGRFSGRQFSNSRSEMNVSTLELGDSALYLCASSSSSGAYNEQFFGPGTRLTVL.

The chain joins TRBV30 to TRBJ2-5; D unresolved. The J call is doubtful: the DNA matches TRBJ2-7 better. The CDR3 spans 14 residues. Germline V CDR1 and CDR2: GTSNPN, SVGIG (reference sequence). Here the CDR3 reads CAWSLITSDYEQYF. CDR3 in DNA: TGTGCCTGGAGTCTAATAACCTCTGACTACGAGCAGTACTTC.

The V call is TRBV10-1, the J call TRBJ2-7, with TRBD2 identical over 12 bases. The CDR3 sequence is 15 residues long. J lost 5 bases, V lost 2 bases, and 4 bases had no gene match. CDR1 is WNHNN, CDR2 SYGVQD, per germline (reference sequence). CDR3 DNA sequence: TGCGCCAGCAGTGAGGGCCTAGCGGGAGGGAACGAGCAGTACTTC. It translates to CASSEGLAGGNEQYF.

A note on this clone: Distinct nucleotide sequences in the sample also encode this CDR3. The gene calls are TRBV30 and TRBJ2-5; maybe TRBD2 (6 bases). The DNA end favors TRBJ2-7, so the J call may be wrong. From germline, CDR1 is GTSNPN and CDR2 SVGIG (reference sequence). The CDR3 is 12 amino acids. The CDR3 spells CAWSVGGYEQYF. In nucleotides, the CDR3 is TGTGCCTGGAGTGTGGGAGGCTACGAGCAGTACTTC.

A few counts support this clone. The gene calls are TRBV10-3 and TRBJ2-2, with D perhaps TRBD2 (6 bases). Germline CDR1 ENHRY, CDR2 SYGVKD. V lost 7 bases to trimming and J lost 6 bases, with 12 bases between them. This CDR3 region has 13 residues. CDR3 in DNA: TGTGCCATCACCGACACTAGCTCCGGGGAGCTGTTTTTT. Protein: CAITDTSSGELFF.

The rearrangement joins TRBV7-2 to TRBJ1-2; 10 bases fit TRBD1. Germline CDR1 reads SGHTA; CDR2 reads FQGNSA. Trimming cost V 3 bases and J 1 base; bases outside gene matches: 2. This CDR3 is built from 15 residues. The DNA for the CDR3 is TGTGCCAGCAGCTTCAGGACAGGGGGTAACTATGGCTACACCTTC. This gives the protein CASSFRTGGNYGYTF.

The chain joins TRBV7-2 to TRBJ2-3; D may be TRBD2 (6 bases). Germline CDR1 and CDR2: SGHTA and FQGNSA. This CDR3 spans 16 amino acids. V was shortened by 7 bases and J by 5 bases, with 22 bases between the two germline ends. The CDR3 DNA follows: TGTGCCAGCAACTCCCCACCGGGAGTACGTCAAGATACGCAGTATTTT. Encoded protein: CASNSPPGVRQDTQYF.

The J gene is TRBJ1-2, the V gene TRBV11-2; 7 bases agree with TRBD1. The germline V gene encodes CDR1 SGHAT and CDR2 FQNNGV. Trimming took 5 bases from V and 4 from J; bases not matched to a gene: 7. This CDR3 is 14 amino acids long. This chain's CDR3 is CASSETTGSYGYTF. Here the CDR3 DNA reads TGTGCCAGCAGCGAAACGACAGGGAGCTATGGCTACACCTTC.